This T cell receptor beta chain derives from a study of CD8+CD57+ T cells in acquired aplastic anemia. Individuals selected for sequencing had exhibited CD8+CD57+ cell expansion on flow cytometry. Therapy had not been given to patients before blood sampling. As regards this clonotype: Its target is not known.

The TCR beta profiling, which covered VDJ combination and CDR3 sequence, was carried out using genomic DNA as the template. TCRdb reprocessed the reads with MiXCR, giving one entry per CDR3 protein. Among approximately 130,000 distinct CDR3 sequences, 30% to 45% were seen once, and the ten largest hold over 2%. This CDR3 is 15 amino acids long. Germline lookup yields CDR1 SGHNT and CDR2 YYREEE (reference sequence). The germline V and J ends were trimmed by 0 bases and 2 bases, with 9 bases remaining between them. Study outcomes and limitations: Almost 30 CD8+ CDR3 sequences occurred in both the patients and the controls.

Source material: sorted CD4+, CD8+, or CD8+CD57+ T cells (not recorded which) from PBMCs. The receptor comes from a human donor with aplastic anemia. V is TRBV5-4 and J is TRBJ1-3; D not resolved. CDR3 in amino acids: CASSLDSGTGNTIYF. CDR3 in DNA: TGTGCCAGCAGCTTGGACTCGGGGACTGGAAACACCATATATTTT.